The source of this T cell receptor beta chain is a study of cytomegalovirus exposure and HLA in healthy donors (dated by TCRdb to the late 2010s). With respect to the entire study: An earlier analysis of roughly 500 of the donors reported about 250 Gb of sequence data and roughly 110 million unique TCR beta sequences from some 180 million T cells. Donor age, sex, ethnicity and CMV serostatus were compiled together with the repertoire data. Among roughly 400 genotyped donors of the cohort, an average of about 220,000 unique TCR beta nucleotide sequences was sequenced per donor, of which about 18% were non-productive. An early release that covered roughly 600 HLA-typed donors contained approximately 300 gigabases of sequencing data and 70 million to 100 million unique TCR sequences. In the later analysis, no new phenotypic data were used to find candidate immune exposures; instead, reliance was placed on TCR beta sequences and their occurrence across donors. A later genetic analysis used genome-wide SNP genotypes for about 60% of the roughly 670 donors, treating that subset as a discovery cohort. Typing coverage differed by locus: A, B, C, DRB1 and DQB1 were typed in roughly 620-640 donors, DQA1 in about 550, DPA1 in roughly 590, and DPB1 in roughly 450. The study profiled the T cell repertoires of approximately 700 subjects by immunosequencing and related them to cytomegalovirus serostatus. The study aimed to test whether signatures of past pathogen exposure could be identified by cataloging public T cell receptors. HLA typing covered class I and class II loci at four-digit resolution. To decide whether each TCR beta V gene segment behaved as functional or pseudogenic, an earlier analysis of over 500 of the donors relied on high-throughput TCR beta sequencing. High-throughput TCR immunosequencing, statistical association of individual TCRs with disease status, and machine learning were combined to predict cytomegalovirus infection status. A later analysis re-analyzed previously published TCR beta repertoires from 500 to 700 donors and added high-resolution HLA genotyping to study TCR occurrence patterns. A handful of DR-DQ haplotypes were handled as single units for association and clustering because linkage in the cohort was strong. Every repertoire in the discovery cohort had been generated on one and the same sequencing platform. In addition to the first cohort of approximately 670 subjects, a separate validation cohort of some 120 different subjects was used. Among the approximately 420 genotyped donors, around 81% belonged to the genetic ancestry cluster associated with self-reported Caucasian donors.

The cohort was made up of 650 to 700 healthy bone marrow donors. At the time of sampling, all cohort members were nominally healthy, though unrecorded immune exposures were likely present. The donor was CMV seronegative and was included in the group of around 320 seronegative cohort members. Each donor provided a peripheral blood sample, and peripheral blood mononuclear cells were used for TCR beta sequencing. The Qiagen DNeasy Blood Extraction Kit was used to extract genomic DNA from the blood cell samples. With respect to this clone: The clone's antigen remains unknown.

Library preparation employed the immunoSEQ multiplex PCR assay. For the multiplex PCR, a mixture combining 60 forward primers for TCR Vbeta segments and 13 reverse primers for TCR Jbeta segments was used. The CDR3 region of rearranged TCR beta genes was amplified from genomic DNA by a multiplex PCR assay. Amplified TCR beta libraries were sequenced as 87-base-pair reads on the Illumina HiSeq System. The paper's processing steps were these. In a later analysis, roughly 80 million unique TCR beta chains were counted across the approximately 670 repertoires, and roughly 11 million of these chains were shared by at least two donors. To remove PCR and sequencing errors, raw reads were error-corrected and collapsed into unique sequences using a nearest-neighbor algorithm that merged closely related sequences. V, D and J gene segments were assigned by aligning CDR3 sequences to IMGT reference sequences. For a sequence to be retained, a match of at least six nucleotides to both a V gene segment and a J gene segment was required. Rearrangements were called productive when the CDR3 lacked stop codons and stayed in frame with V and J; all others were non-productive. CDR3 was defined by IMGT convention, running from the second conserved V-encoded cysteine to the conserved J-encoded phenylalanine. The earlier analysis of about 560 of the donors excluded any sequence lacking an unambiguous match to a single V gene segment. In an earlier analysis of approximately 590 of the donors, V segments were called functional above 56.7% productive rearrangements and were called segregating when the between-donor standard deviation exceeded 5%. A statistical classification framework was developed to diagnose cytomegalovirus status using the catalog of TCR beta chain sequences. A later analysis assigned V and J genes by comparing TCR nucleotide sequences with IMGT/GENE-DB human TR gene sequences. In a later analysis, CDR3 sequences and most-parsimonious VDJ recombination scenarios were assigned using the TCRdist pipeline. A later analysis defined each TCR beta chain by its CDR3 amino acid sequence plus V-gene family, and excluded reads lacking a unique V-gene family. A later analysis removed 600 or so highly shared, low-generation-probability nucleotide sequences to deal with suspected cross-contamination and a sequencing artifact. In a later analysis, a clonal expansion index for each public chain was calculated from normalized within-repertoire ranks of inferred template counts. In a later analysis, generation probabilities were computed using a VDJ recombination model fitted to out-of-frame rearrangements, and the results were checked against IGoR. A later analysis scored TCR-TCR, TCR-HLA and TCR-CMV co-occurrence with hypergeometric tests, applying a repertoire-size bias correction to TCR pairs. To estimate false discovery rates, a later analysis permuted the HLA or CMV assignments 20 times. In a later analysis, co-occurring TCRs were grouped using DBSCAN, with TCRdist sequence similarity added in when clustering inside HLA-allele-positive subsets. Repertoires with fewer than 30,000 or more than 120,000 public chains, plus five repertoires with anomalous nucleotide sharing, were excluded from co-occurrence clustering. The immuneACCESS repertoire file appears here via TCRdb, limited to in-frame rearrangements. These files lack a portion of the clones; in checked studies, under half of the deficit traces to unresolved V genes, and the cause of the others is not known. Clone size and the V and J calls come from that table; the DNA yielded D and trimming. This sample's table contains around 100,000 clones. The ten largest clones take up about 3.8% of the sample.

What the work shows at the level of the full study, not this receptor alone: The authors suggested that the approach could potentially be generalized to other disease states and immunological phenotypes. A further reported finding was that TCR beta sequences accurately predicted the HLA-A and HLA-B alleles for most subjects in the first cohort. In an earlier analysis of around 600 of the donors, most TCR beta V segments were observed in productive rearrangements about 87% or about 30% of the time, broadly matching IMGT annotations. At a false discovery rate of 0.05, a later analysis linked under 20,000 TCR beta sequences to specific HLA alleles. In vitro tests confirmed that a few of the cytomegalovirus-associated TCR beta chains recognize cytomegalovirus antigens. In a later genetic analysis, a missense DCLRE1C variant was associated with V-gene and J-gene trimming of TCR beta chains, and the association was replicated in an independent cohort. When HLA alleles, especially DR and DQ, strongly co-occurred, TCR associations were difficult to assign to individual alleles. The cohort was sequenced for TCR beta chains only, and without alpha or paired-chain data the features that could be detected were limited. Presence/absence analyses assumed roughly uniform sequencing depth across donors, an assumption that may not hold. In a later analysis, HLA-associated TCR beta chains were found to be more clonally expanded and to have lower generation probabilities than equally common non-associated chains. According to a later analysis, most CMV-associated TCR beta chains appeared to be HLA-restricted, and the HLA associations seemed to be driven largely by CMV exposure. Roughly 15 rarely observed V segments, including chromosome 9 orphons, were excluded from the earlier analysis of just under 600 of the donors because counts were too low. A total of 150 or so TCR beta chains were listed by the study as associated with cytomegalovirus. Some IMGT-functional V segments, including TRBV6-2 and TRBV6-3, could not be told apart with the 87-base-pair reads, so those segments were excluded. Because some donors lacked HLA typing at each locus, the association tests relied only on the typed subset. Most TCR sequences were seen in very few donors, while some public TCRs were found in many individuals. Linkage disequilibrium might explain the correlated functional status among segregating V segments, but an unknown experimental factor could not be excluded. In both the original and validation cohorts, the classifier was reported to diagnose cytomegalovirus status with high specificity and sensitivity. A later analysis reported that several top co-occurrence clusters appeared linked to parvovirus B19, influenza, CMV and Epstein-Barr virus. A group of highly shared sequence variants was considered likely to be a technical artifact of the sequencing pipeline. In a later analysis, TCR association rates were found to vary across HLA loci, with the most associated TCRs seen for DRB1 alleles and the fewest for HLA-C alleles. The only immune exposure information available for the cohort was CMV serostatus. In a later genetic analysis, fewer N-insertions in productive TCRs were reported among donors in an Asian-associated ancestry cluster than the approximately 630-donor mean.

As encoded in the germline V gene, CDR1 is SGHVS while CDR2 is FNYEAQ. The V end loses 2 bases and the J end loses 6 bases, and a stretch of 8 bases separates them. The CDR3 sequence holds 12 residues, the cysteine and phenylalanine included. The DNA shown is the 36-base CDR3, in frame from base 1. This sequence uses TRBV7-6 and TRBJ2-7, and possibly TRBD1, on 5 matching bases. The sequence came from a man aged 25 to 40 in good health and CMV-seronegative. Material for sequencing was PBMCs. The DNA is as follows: TGTGCCAGCAGCTTATCAGGGCCCGAGCAGTACTTC. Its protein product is CASSLSGPEQYF.